This TCR beta chain was retrieved from a study of T-cell memory formation after mild COVID-19 (dated by TCRdb to the early 2020s). For the wider study: TCR sequence clusters from the two donors were found to be largely donor specific. In a couple of donors, T-cell clones that expanded and contracted after mild COVID-19 were tracked by sequencing TCRalpha and TCRbeta repertoires over time. The cohort comprised two young, previously healthy adult volunteers, one female and one male.

Ficoll-Paque density gradient centrifugation was the method used to isolate PBMCs. Reading the germline V gene gives CDR1 MGHRA and CDR2 YSYEKL. Including cysteine and phenylalanine, the CDR3 has 19 amino acids. The sequence is cut down to CDR3 DNA, 57 bases in frame from base 1. V is pruned by 1 base and J by 1 base, leaving 10 bases of the junction without a gene match. Results and caveats for the whole study, not just this receptor: From day 15 to 85, contracting clones showed balanced CD4/CD8 phenotypes, whereas a second wave of clones that expanded from day 15 to 37 leaned towards CD4+. Contracting CD4+ clones appeared mostly in the CM and EM memory subsets, whereas CD8+ clones were enriched in EMRA. Some responding clones were detected in pre-infection memory, which suggested that pre-existing cross-reactive memory T cells had joined the SARS-CoV-2 response. SARS-CoV-2 specificity was not confirmed for the second-wave clones peaking on day 37. Only two mild cases were covered in the study, and larger cohorts including severe cases with pre-infection samples were considered necessary.

On this clonotype: The antigen it recognizes is unknown. Per-base quality was not reported, and no clone a single base away is much larger than it.

The instrument was an Illumina NovaSeq 6000. TCRalpha and TCRbeta cDNA libraries were built by 5'RACE with constant-segment primers, adding sample barcodes and unique molecular identifiers. Trizol reagent was used to extract RNA from every sample. Library amplification was performed in two PCR steps, and a second sample barcode and Illumina TruSeq adapters were introduced in the second step. The libraries were sequenced on an Illumina NovaSeq using 2 x 150 bp paired-end reads. Turning to the authors' computational methods: The reads were demultiplexed and collapsed into UMI-guided consensus sequences using migec v1.2.7. Using mixcr v2.1.11, UMI consensuses were aligned to TRA and TRB V and J templates and then assembled into clonotypes. A clonotype was counted as expanded or contracted only when both edgeR and NoisET called the clonotype significant, with the noise models trained on biological replicates. edgeR calls used a false discovery rate-adjusted p below 0.01 and a log2 fold-change threshold of 1. As an exploratory analysis of dynamics, PCA with hierarchical clustering was applied to max-normalized trajectories of the 1000 most abundant clonotypes. Separately sequenced CD4+ and CD8+ repertoires were used to assign the CD4 or CD8 phenotype of responding clones. In TCRdb, the public reads were trimmed at Q25 with fastp and aligned with MiXCR, with productive beta chains retained. Rows with one shared CDR3 protein collapse into an entry with the most common genes and DNA. Clone size and V and J calls follow TCRdb, not the original study. The table for this sample lists 150,000 or so distinct CDR3 sequences; 11% of them were counted only once. The top ten clonotypes cover 3.5% to 4.5% of the sample.

The sequence came from a man between 18 and 35 years old who had mild COVID-19 (a few samples of this study predate the infection). The sample titles of this study are shuffled in the database, so cell type and time point are left out; the donor was told from shared clones. Input material: PBMCs or a T cell subset sorted from them (not recorded which). The V and J genes are TRBV4-1 and TRBJ2-5; the junction holds 12 bases that match TRBD2. The CDR3 sequence is CASSQVYLAGGPSQETQYF. Read as DNA, the sequence is TGCGCCAGCAGCCAAGTTTATCTAGCGGGGGGGCCTTCCCAAGAGACCCAGTACTTC.